This T cell receptor (beta chain) was identified in a study of blood T cells in healthy people across ages. With a J-beta primer mix and a sample-barcoded 5' primer, a second PCR ran about 6 to 11 cycles. TCRdb passed the 5' RACE reads through MiXCR, listing each CDR3 protein once. This sample has about 1.5 million distinct CDR3 sequences; about 45% occur once, and the top ten carry just over 4%. Every donor provided roughly 10 milliliters of peripheral blood. This clonotype showed up just a few times. The specimen sequenced was blood. The sequence derives from a woman under 30 in good health.

The CDR3 sequence: CASSNDRERNQPQHF. The CDR3 DNA follows: TGCGCCAGCAGCAATGACAGGGAACGGAATCAGCCCCAGCATTTT. V usage is TRBV4-1 and J usage is TRBJ1-5; 7 bases align to TRBD1. CDR3 length: 15 amino acids. CDR1 MGHRA and CDR2 YSYEKL come from the germline V gene. Unmatched junction bases numbered 8, after V lost 5 bases and J lost 4 bases.